The rows below give T cell receptor beta chains drawn from one sample of a study of identical twins. TCRdb ran MiXCR on the 5' RACE reads and lists one entry per CDR3 protein. The table lists around 240,000 distinct CDR3 sequences, roughly 7% of them singletons. The sample was also linked to a second study, of yellow fever vaccine responses in identical twins.

Source material: memory (CD45RO+) T cells sorted from blood. All receptors derive from a woman between 18 and 29 years old in good health. Each CDR3 is given with its conserved first and last residue. D genes are given only for firm matches. A clone size is listed for some rows: how often the clone was seen (once, few, many), or a class if it is expanded.

v_gene,j_gene,d_gene,abundance,CDR3nt,CDR3aa
TRBV7-9,TRBJ2-2,TRBD2,few,TGTGCCAGCAGCCACGGACTAGCGGGATTTAGGGCCGGGGAGCTGTTTTTT,CASSHGLAGFRAGELFF
TRBV6-5,TRBJ2-5,TRBD2,NA,TGTGCCAGCAGTTACGCTGGGAGCGGGGGGGCCCGAGAGACCCAGTACTTC,CASSYAGSGGARETQYF
TRBV28,TRBJ2-5,TRBD1,few,TGTGCCAGCAGTTTCCCCGGGACAGGGGGTGAGACCCAGTACTTC,CASSFPGTGGETQYF
TRBV20-1,TRBJ2-4,NA,NA,TGCAGTGCTAGGGGGACGGTGGTCGGGGACGTGAACATTCAGTACTTC,CSARGTVVGDVNIQYF
TRBV12-3/TRBV12-4,TRBJ2-1,TRBD2,NA,TGTGCCAGCAGACCCGGACTAGCGGGACAGGAGCAGTTCTTC,CASRPGLAGQEQFF
TRBV12-3/TRBV12-4,TRBJ2-1,TRBD2,many,TGTGCCAGCAGATACGTTGGGGGGGTCAATGAGCAGTTCTTC,CASRYVGGVNEQFF
TRBV5-6,TRBJ2-3,TRBD2,few,TGTGCCAGCAGCTTTTTGGGACTAGCGGGAGATGGCACAGATACGCAGTATTTT,CASSFLGLAGDGTDTQYF
TRBV6-1,TRBJ2-2,NA,NA,TGTGCCAGCAGTACAGGGTTCACCGGGGAGCTGTTTTTT,CASSTGFTGELFF
TRBV6-5,TRBJ1-6,NA,NA,TGTGCCAGCAGTTACCAGCCGGGAGTACATTCACCCCTCCACTTT,CASSYQPGVHSPLHF
TRBV18,TRBJ2-3,NA,NA,TGTGCCAGCAACGCCGGGGCGACAGATACGCAGTATTTT,CASNAGATDTQYF
TRBV7-2,TRBJ2-7,TRBD2,many,TGTGCCAGCAGCTTAGTCGGGACTAGCGTGTACGAGCAGTACTTC,CASSLVGTSVYEQYF
TRBV18,TRBJ2-4,TRBD1,few,TGTGCCAGCTCACGAGACAGGGTCGGGTCCGGCATTCAGTACTTC,CASSRDRVGSGIQYF
TRBV4-1,TRBJ1-1,NA,few,TGCGCCAGCAGCCAAGTCCGGGGGGCAAAGGGGAGGACTGAAGCTTTCTTT,CASSQVRGAKGRTEAFF
TRBV29-1,TRBJ1-3,NA,few,TGCAGCGTTCGACAGAGCTATGGAAACACCATATATTTT,CSVRQSYGNTIYF
TRBV18,TRBJ2-2,NA,many,TGTGCCACCCCGCCGGGGGACACCGGGGAGCTGTTTTTT,CATPPGDTGELFF
TRBV5-1,TRBJ2-3,NA,NA,TGCGCCAGCAGCTTGGCCATCCTGGGTTCATCCGGAGATACGCAGTATTTT,CASSLAILGSSGDTQYF
TRBV29-1,TRBJ2-5,NA,NA,TGCAGCGTTGGGGAACAAGAGACCCAGTACTTC,CSVGEQETQYF
TRBV29-1,TRBJ2-3,NA,many,TGCAGCGTTGACTCCCCCCCCGTGCCAGATACGCAGTATTTT,CSVDSPPVPDTQYF
TRBV3-1,TRBJ1-4,TRBD1,few,TGTGCCAGCAGCGACAGGGGGCTTATTGAAAAACTGTTTTTT,CASSDRGLIEKLFF
TRBV27,TRBJ2-1,TRBD1,few,TGTGCCAGCAGTTCAAAACAGGGGCGGTCTGAGCAGTTCTTC,CASSSKQGRSEQFF
TRBV4-2,TRBJ2-4,TRBD2,few,TGTGCCAGCAGCCAAGGGATTCAAACCCGGCTAGCGGGAGATGGGTGGGTCAAAAACATTCAGTACTTC,CASSQGIQTRLAGDGWVKNIQYF
TRBV20-1,TRBJ2-3,TRBD2,NA,TGCAGTGCTAGAGAGATTAGCGGGACAAGCACAGATACGCAGTATTTT,CSAREISGTSTDTQYF
TRBV4-1,TRBJ2-1,TRBD2,NA,TGCGCCAGCAGCCAAAGCCTTGGGGCTAGCGGGAGTCCCCATGAGCAGTTCTTC,CASSQSLGASGSPHEQFF
TRBV4-1,TRBJ1-1,TRBD1,NA,TGCGCCAGCAGCCTGGGACAGGGAGGGATCACTGAAGCTTTCTTT,CASSLGQGGITEAFF
TRBV4-1,TRBJ2-1,NA,many,TGCGCCAGCAGCCCCCGGACAGGGAGGGACAATGAGCAGTTCTTC,CASSPRTGRDNEQFF
TRBV29-1,TRBJ2-1,TRBD2,many,TGCAGCGGTTTTAGCGGGGGGGGCAATGAGCAGTTCTTC,CSGFSGGGNEQFF
TRBV6-1,TRBJ2-5,TRBD1,many,TGTGCCAGCAGTCGACAGGGGTCAGGAGAGACCCAGTACTTC,CASSRQGSGETQYF
TRBV12-3/TRBV12-4,TRBJ2-5,NA,many,TGTGCCAGCAGTTTAGTCCCCAGGGGACGGGAGACCCAGTACTTC,CASSLVPRGRETQYF
TRBV6-1,TRBJ2-1,NA,few,TGTGCCAGCAGTCCCCGGGACTCCAATGTACTGGAGCAGTTCTTC,CASSPRDSNVLEQFF
TRBV7-9,TRBJ2-3,TRBD2,few,TGTGCCAGCAGGGATACTAGCGGGGGGCCCACAGATACGCAGTATTTT,CASRDTSGGPTDTQYF
TRBV11-2,TRBJ2-4,TRBD2,few,TGTGCCAGCAGCCCCCGAGCGGGCGGGGGAAACATTCAGTACTTC,CASSPRAGGGNIQYF
TRBV20-1,TRBJ2-2,NA,many,TGCAGTGCTAATGGGAACACCGGGGAGCTGTTTTTT,CSANGNTGELFF
TRBV29-1,TRBJ2-3,TRBD2,many,TGCAGCGTTCTTAGCGGGAGAGGACGACTAGCGGGGGGTGATACGCAGTATTTT,CSVLSGRGRLAGGDTQYF
TRBV25-1,TRBJ2-5,NA,NA,TGTGCCAGCAATGAAGAGACCCAGTACTTC,CASNEETQYF
TRBV12-3/TRBV12-4,TRBJ1-2,NA,many,TGTGCCAGCAGTTTAGGGACAGTCGGGGGCTACACCTTC,CASSLGTVGGYTF
TRBV24-1,TRBJ2-7,NA,few,TGTGCCACCAGTGAGGACTCGGCCGAGCAGTACTTC,CATSEDSAEQYF
TRBV11-2,TRBJ2-1,NA,few,TGTGCCAGCAGCGCCGGGCGGCAGGGGAGGAATGAGCAGTTCTTC,CASSAGRQGRNEQFF
TRBV3-1,TRBJ2-5,TRBD2,few,TGTGCCAGCAGCCAACCAGCGGGGGGTAACCGGGAGACCCAGTACTTC,CASSQPAGGNRETQYF
TRBV6-5,TRBJ1-6,NA,many,TGTGCCAGCAGTTACTCGATTGCGGGGGGCAATTCACCCCTCCACTTT,CASSYSIAGGNSPLHF
TRBV5-6,TRBJ1-5,NA,few,TGTGCCAGCAGCAACCGGGCCAGCAATCAGCCCCAGCATTTT,CASSNRASNQPQHF
TRBV20-1,TRBJ1-1,NA,NA,TGCAGTGCTAGAGTGGGAGGGAGAGACACTGAAGCTTTCTTT,CSARVGGRDTEAFF
TRBV13,TRBJ1-2,TRBD1,many,TGTGCCAGCAGCCCCATATTGTTCGGGACAGACCCAACCCGGGGCTACACCTTC,CASSPILFGTDPTRGYTF
TRBV24-1,TRBJ2-3,TRBD1,NA,TGTGCCACCAGCCAAGGGACAGGGGGCACAGATACGCAGTATTTT,CATSQGTGGTDTQYF
TRBV25-1,TRBJ2-7,TRBD2,many,TGTGCCAGCAGTTGGAGCGGGAGGGCCTCTATGTACTTC,CASSWSGRASMYF
TRBV6-5,TRBJ1-1,TRBD1,many,TGTGCCAGCAGTTCACCGGGACAGGGTAATGAAGCTTTCTTT,CASSSPGQGNEAFF
TRBV6-1,TRBJ2-3,TRBD1,few,TGTGCCAGCAGATTGATCGGGACAGGGGTTTCAGATACGCAGTATTTT,CASRLIGTGVSDTQYF
TRBV7-3,TRBJ2-4,TRBD1,few,TGTGCCAGCAGCACTGGGACAGGGGCCGGAAACATTCAGTACTTC,CASSTGTGAGNIQYF
TRBV11-2,TRBJ1-1,NA,NA,TGTGCCAGCAGCAAAGGCCCGGGGTCCAGGTGGATGGCTGAAGCTTTCTTT,CASSKGPGSRWMAEAFF
TRBV9,TRBJ2-1,TRBD1,many,TGTGCCAGCAGCGTAGGGGGATACTGGGACAGAAACAATGAGCAGTTCTTC,CASSVGGYWDRNNEQFF
TRBV10-3,TRBJ2-2,TRBD2,NA,TGTGCCATCAGGATAGGGACTAGCCAGAACACCGGGGAGCTGTTTTTT,CAIRIGTSQNTGELFF
TRBV4-1,TRBJ2-5,NA,NA,TGCGCCAGCAGCCAAGAAGGGAGGGGGATCCGTGAGACCCAGTACTTC,CASSQEGRGIRETQYF
TRBV25-1,TRBJ2-1,TRBD2,NA,TGTGCCAGCGGCCTGTGGCTCCTTCGGACTAGCGGGAGCGGGCAGTTCTTC,CASGLWLLRTSGSGQFF